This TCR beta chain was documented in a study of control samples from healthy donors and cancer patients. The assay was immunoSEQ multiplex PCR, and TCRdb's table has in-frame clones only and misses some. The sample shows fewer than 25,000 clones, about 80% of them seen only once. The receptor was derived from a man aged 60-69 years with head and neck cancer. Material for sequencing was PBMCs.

CDR3 sequence: CASSPGNVLTF. The CDR3 DNA sequence: TGTGCCAGCTCACCGGGGAACGTCCTGACTTTC. The chain recombines TRBV18 with TRBJ2-6, with D unclear. This CDR3 contains 11 residues. CDR1 is KGHSH, CDR2 LQKENI, per germline. The V end was cut by 3 bases, the J end by 10 bases, with 4 bases between.